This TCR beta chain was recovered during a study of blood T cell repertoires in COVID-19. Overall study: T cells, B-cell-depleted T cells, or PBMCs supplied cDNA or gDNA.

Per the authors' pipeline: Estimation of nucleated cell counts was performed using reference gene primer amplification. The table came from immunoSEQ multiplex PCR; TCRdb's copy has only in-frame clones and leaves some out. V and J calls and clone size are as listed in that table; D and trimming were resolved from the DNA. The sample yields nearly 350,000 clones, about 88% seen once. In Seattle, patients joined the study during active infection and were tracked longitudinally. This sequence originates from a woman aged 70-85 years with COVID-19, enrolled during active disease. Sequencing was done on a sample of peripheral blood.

Here the CDR3 reads CASTDRGLIPYNEQFF. The CDR3 bases are TGTGCCAGTACGGACAGGGGACTCATTCCCTACAATGAGCAGTTCTTC. The chain joins TRBV19 to TRBJ2-1; 9 bases agree with TRBD1. The germline V gene encodes CDR1 LNHDA and CDR2 SQIVND (reference sequence). After removal of 7 bases from V and 2 bases from J, the junction contained 9 bases not matched to a gene. The CDR3 is 16 residues long.